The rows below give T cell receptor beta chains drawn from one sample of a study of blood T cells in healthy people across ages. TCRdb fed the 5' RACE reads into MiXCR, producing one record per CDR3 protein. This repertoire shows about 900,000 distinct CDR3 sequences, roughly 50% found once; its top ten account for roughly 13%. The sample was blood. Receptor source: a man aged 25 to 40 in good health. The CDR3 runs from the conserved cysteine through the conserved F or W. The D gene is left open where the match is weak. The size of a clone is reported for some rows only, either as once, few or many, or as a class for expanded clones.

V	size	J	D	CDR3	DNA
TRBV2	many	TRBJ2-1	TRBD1	CASSERGRLSNEQFF	TGTGCCAGCAGTGAAAGGGGGCGATTGAGTAATGAGCAGTTCTTC
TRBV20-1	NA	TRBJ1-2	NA	CSVRPGSEGYTF	TGCAGTGTTAGACCAGGGTCTGAGGGCTACACCTTC
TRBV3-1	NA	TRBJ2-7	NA	CASSPMESYEQYF	TGTGCCAGCAGCCCAATGGAATCATACGAGCAGTACTTC
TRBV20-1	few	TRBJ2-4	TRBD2	CSAPPRATSGGANIQYF	TGCAGTGCTCCCCCCCGGGCTACTAGCGGGGGGGCCAACATTCAGTACTTC
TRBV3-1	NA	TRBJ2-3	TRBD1	CASSPTGGDADTQYF	TGTGCCAGCAGCCCGACAGGGGGAGACGCAGATACGCAGTATTTT
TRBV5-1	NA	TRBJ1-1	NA	CASSLEGGRRTEAFF	TGCGCCAGCAGCTTGGAGGGGGGGCGGAGGACTGAAGCTTTCTTT
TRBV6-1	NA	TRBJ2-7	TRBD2	CASSGFSSGGSYEQYF	TGTGCCAGCAGTGGATTCTCTAGCGGGGGCTCCTACGAGCAGTACTTC
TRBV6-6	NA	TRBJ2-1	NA	CASSSAQSRDNEQFF	TGTGCCAGCAGTTCAGCCCAGTCCCGGGACAATGAGCAGTTCTTC
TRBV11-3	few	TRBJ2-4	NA	CASSLGPGRNIQYF	TGTGCCAGCAGCTTAGGCCCAGGGAGAAACATTCAGTACTTC
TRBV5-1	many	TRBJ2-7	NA	CASKVPSGEQYF	TGCGCCAGCAAGGTACCATCGGGAGAGCAGTACTTC
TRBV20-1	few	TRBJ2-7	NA	CSALASASYEQYF	TGCAGTGCCCTTGCCAGCGCCTCCTACGAGCAGTACTTC
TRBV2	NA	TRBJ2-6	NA	CASSAVSSGANVLTF	TGTGCCAGCAGTGCAGTCAGCTCTGGGGCCAACGTCCTGACTTTC
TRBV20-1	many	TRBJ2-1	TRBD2	CSAEAGGSSNEQFF	TGCAGTGCTGAAGCGGGGGGTTCCTCCAATGAGCAGTTCTTC
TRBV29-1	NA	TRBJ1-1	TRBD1	CSAQPPGQGPTEAFF	TGCAGCGCCCAGCCTCCGGGACAGGGGCCCACTGAAGCTTTCTTT
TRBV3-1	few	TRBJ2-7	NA	CASSQEARPFSYEQYF	TGTGCCAGCAGCCAAGAGGCCAGGCCCTTCTCCTACGAGCAGTACTTC
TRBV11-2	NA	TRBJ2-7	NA	CASSSLKRNYNEQYF	TGTGCCAGCAGCTCCCTTAAGCGGAACTACAATGAGCAGTACTTC
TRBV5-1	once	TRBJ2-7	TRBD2	CASSFRRDYNEQYF	TGCGCCAGCAGCTTTCGGCGGGACTACAATGAGCAGTACTTC
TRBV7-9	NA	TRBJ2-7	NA	CASSLEVRTYEQYF	TGTGCCAGCAGCTTAGAGGTCAGAACCTACGAGCAGTACTTC
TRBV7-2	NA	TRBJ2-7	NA	CASSLGDGPSYEQYF	TGTGCCAGCAGCTTAGGGGACGGACCCTCCTACGAGCAGTACTTC
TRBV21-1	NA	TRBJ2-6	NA	CASANSQGVGANVLTF	TGTGCCAGCGCCAATTCACAGGGGGTAGGGGCCAACGTCCTGACTTTC
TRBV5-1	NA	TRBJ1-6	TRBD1	CASSFVRDSYNSPLHF	TGCGCCAGCAGCTTCGTCCGGGACAGCTATAATTCACCCCTCCACTTT
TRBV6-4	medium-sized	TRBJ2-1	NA	CASSDRGGGNEQFF	TGTGCCAGCAGTGACAGAGGGGGAGGCAATGAGCAGTTCTTC
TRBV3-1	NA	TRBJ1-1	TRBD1	CASSPRDRGTHTEAFF	TGTGCCAGCAGCCCAAGAGACAGGGGGACGCATACTGAAGCTTTCTTT
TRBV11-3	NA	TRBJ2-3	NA	CASSSRYSTDTQYF	TGTGCCAGCAGCTCGCGCTATAGCACAGATACGCAGTATTTT
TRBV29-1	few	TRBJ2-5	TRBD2	CSGTSGGSSETQYF	TGCAGCGGGACTAGCGGGGGGTCCTCAGAGACCCAGTACTTC
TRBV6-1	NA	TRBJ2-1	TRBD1	CASSSGTEANEQFF	TGTGCCAGCAGTTCCGGGACAGAGGCCAATGAGCAGTTCTTC
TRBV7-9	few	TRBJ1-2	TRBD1	CASSPTPGGNYGYTF	TGTGCCAGCAGCCCGACGCCAGGGGGAAACTATGGCTACACCTTC
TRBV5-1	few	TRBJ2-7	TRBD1	CASSLGTGYDEQYF	TGCGCCAGCAGCTTGGGGACAGGGTACGACGAGCAGTACTTC
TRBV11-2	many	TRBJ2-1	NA	CASSAQGYEQFF	TGTGCCAGCAGCGCCCAGGGGTATGAGCAGTTCTTC
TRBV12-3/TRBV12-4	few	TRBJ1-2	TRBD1	CASSLVGQGASNYGYTF	TGTGCCAGCAGTTTGGTGGGACAGGGGGCCTCTAACTATGGCTACACCTTC
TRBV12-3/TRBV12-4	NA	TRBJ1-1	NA	CASRQRGGGTEAFF	TGTGCCAGCAGGCAGAGGGGGGGTGGCACTGAAGCTTTCTTT
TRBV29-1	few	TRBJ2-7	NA	CSVEVTGTYEQYF	TGCAGCGTTGAGGTCACCGGGACCTACGAGCAGTACTTC
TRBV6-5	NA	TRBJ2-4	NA	CASSPGRVEKNIQYF	TGTGCCAGCAGCCCTGGCCGCGTAGAGAAAAACATTCAGTACTTC
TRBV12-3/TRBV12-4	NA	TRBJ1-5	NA	CASSSGSWPQHF	TGTGCCAGCAGTTCCGGGAGCTGGCCCCAGCATTTT
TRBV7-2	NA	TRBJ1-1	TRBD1	CASSYKRQGGNTEAFF	TGTGCCAGCAGTTACAAACGACAGGGCGGGAACACTGAAGCTTTCTTT
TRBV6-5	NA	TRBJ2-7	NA	CASSYSRGNEQYF	TGTGCCAGCAGTTACTCGAGGGGGAACGAGCAGTACTTC
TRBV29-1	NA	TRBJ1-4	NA	CSVESVGTNEKLFF	TGCAGCGTTGAATCCGTGGGAACTAATGAAAAACTGTTTTTT
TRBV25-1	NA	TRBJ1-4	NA	CASSESSGVKEKLFF	TGTGCCAGCAGTGAATCCTCCGGGGTTAAGGAAAAACTGTTTTTT
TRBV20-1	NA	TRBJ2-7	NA	CSAFGVYEQYF	TGCAGTGCTTTCGGGGTTTACGAGCAGTACTTC
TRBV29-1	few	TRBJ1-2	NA	CSVRDSSRYGYTF	TGCAGCGTGCGGGACTCTAGTCGGTATGGCTACACCTTC
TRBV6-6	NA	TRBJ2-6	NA	CASTQSGANVLTF	TGTGCCAGCACCCAATCTGGGGCCAACGTCCTGACTTTC
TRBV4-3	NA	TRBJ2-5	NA	CASSQEGVGRETQYF	TGCGCCAGCAGCCAAGAAGGCGTCGGACGAGAGACCCAGTACTTC
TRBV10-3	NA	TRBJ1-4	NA	CAISSGLANEKLFF	TGTGCCATCAGTTCGGGGCTGGCTAATGAAAAACTGTTTTTT
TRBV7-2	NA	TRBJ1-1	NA	CANSPGGRGNTEAFF	TGTGCCAACAGCCCGGGGGGCAGGGGGAACACTGAAGCTTTCTTT
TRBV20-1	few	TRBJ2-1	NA	CSARGEPGTYSYNEQFF	TGCAGTGCTAGAGGCGAGCCCGGGACTTACAGTTACAATGAGCAGTTCTTC